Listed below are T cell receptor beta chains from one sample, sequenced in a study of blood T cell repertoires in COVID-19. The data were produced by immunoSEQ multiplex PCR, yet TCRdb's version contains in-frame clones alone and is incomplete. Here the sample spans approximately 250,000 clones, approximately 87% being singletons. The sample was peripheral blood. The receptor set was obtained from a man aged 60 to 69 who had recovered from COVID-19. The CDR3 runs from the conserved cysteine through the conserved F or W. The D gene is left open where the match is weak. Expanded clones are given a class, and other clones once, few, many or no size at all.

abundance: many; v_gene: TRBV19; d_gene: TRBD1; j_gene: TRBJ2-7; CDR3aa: CASSPRFGTAYEQYF; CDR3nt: TGTGCCAGTAGTCCTCGCTTTGGGACAGCCTACGAGCAGTACTTC
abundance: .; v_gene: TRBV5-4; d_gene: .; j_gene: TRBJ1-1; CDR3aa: CASSLQVLATEAFF; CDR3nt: TGTGCCAGCAGCTTACAGGTTCTTGCCACTGAAGCTTTCTTT
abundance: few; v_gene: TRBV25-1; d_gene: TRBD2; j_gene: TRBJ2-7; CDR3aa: CASSEYGEGEQYF; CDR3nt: TGTGCCAGCAGTGAATATGGGGAGGGCGAGCAGTACTTC
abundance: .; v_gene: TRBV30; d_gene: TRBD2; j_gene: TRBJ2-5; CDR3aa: CAWSPIAGGRETQYF; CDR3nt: TGTGCCTGGAGCCCAATCGCGGGGGGCCGGGAGACCCAGTACTTC
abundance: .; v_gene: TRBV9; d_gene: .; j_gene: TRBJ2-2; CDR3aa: CASSAEGGLAGELFF; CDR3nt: TGTGCCAGCAGCGCCGAGGGGGGGCTAGCCGGGGAGCTGTTTTTT
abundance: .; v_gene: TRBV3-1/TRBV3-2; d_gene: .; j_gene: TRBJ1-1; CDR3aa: CASSQVGGNTEAFF; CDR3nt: TGTGCCAGCAGCCAAGTTGGAGGGAACACTGAAGCTTTCTTT
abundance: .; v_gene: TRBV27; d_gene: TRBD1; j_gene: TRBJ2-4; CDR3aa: CASSSDRGNIQYF; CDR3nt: TGTGCCAGCAGTTCCGACAGGGGAAACATTCAGTACTTC
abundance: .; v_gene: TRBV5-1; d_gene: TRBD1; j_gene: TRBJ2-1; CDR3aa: CASRSGTGALSDYNEQFF; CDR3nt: TGCGCCAGCAGATCCGGGACAGGGGCCCTATCAGACTACAATGAGCAGTTCTTC
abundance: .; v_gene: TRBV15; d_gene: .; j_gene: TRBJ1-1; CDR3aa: CATSRDRGGGRDTGNTEAFF; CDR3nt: TGTGCCACCAGCAGAGATCGGGGCGGGGGAAGGGATACCGGTAACACTGAAGCTTTCTTT
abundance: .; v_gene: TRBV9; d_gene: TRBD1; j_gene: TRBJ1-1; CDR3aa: CASSPGQGASTEAFF; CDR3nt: TGTGCCAGCAGCCCAGGACAGGGGGCGTCCACTGAAGCTTTCTTT
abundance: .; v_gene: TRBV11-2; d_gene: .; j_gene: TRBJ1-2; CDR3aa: CASSPDRNYGYTF; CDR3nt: TGTGCCAGCAGCCCTGACAGGAACTATGGCTACACCTTC
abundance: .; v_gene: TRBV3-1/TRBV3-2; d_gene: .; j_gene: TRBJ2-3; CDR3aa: CASSPPASSFDTQYF; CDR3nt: TGTGCCAGCAGCCCGCCGGCTAGCTCATTCGATACGCAGTATTTT
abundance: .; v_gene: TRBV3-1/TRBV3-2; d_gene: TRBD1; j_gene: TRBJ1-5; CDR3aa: CASSQGRGRQPQHF; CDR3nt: TGTGCCAGCAGCCAAGGCAGGGGGAGGCAGCCCCAGCATTTT
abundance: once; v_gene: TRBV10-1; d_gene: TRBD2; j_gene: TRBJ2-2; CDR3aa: CASSEERGGTGELFF; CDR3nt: TGCGCCAGCAGTGAGGAGCGGGGGGGCACCGGGGAGCTGTTTTTT
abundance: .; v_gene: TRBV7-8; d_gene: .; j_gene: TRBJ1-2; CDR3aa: CASSLRVRQGKADGYTF; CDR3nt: TGTGCCAGCAGCTTAAGAGTACGCCAGGGAAAGGCGGACGGCTACACCTTC
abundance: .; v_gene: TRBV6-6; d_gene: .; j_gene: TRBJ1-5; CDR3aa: CASSLIGNQPQHF; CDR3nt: TGTGCCAGCAGCCTAATAGGCAATCAGCCCCAGCATTTT
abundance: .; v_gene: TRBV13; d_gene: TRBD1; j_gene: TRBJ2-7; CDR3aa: CASSPGTGTLYEQYF; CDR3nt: TGTGCCAGCAGCCCTGGGACAGGGACCCTCTACGAGCAGTACTTC
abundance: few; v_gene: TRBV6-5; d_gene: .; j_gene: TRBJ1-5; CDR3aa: CASRADSLQPQHF; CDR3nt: TGTGCCAGCAGGGCGGACAGTCTGCAGCCCCAGCATTTT
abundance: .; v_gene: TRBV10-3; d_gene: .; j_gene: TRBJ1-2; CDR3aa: CAISETGTSNYGYTF; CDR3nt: TGTGCCATCAGTGAGACGGGAACCTCAAACTATGGCTACACCTTC
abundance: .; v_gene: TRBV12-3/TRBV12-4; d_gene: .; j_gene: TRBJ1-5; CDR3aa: CASSFGEQPQHF; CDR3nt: TGTGCCAGCAGTTTCGGGGAGCAGCCCCAGCATTTT
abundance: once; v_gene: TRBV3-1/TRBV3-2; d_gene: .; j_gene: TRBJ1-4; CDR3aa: CASSQGPGPNEKLFF; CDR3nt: TGTGCCAGCAGCCAAGGTCCGGGTCCTAATGAAAAACTGTTTTTT
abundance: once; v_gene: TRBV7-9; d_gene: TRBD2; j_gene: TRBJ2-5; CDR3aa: CASSLDLAGGIYF; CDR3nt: TGTGCCAGCAGCTTAGACCTAGCGGGGGGGATATACTTC
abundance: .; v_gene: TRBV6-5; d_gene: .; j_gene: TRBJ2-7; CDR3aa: CASSSDSYEQYF; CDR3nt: TGTGCCAGCAGTTCCGACAGCTACGAGCAGTACTTC
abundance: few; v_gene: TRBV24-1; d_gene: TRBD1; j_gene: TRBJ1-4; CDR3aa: CATSDPGQGREKLFF; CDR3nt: TGTGCCACCAGTGACCCGGGACAGGGTAGGGAAAAACTGTTTTTT
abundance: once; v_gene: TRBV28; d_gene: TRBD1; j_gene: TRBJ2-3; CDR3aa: CASRRTGGYTQYF; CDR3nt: TGTGCCAGCAGGCGGACAGGGGGCTACACGCAGTATTTT
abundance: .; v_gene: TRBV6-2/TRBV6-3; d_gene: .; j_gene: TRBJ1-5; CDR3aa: CASSYLSSDQPQHF; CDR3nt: TGTGCCAGCAGTTACTTAAGTTCGGATCAGCCCCAGCATTTT
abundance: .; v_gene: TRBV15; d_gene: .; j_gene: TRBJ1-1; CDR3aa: CATSMRQMNTEAFF; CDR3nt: TGTGCCACCAGCATGAGACAGATGAACACTGAAGCTTTCTTT
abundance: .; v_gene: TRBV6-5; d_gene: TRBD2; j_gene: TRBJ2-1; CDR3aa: CASTRLAGGGNEQFF; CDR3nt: TGTGCCAGCACCAGACTAGCGGGAGGGGGGAATGAGCAGTTCTTC
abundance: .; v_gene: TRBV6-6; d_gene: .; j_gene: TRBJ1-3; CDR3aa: CASSYGGYGNTIYF; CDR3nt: TGTGCCAGCAGTTACGGAGGGTATGGAAACACCATATATTTT
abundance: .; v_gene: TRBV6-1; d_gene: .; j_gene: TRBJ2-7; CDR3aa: CASSEAFRGSYEQYF; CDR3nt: TGTGCCAGCAGTGAAGCGTTCAGGGGCTCCTACGAGCAGTACTTC
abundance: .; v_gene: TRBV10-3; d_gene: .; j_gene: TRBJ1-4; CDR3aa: CAISKTGVNEKLFF; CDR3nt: TGTGCCATCAGTAAGACAGGAGTAAATGAAAAACTGTTTTTT